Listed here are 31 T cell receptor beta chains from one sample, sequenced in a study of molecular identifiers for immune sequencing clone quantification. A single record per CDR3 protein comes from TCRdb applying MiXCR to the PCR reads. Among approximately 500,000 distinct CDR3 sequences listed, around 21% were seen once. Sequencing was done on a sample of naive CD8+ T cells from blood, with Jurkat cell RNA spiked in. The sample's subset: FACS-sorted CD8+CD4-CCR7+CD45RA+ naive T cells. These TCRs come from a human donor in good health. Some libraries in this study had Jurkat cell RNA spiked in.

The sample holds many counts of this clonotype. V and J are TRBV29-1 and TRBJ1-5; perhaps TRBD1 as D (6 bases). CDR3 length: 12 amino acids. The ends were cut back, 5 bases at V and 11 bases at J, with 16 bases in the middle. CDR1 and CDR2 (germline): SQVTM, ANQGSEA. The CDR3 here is CSVWGQSGAQHF. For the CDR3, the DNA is TGCAGCGTTTGGGGGCAATCCGGGGCCCAGCATTTT.

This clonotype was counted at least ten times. CDR3 in DNA: TGCGCCAGCAAGGACACCGGGGAGCTGTTTTTT. Its protein is CASKDTGELFF. The rearrangement uses TRBV10-2 and TRBJ2-2; D uncertain. Germline V gene lookup returns CDR1 WSHSY and CDR2 SAAADI. The CDR3 consists of 11 residues. V shed 7 bases and J shed 3 bases, with 3 bases lying between them.

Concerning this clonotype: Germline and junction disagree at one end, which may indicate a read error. The CDR3 DNA reads as TGTGCCAGCAGCTTATCCCCTCCTGCAGGGGTGAACACTGAAGCTTCCTTT. It specifies CASSLSPPAGVNTEASF. This chain links TRBV7-6 with TRBJ1-1, with a weak D call TRBD1 (6 bases). This CDR3 has 17 amino acids. From germline, CDR1 is SGHVS and CDR2 FNYEAQ.

CDR3 region: CASSQVGGQGRPLHF. In nucleotides, the CDR3 is TGCGCCAGCAGCCAAGTAGGAGGACAGGGGAGGCCCCTCCACTTT. The genes are TRBV4-1 and TRBJ1-6; 9 positions match TRBD1. The CDR3 covers 15 residues. The trim removed 1 base at V and 13 bases at J, leaving 8 bases unmatched. The germline V gene has CDR1 MGHRA and CDR2 YSYEKL.

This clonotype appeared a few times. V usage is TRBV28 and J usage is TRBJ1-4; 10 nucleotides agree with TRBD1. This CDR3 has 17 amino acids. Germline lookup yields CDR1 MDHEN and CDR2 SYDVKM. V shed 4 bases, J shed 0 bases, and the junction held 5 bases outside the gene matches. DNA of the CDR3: TGTGCCAGCAGTTCGACAGGGGGCTTTACAACTAATGAAAAACTGTTTTTT. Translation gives CASSSTGGFTTNEKLFF. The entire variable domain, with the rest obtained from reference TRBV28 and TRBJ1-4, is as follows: DVKVTQSSRYLVKRTGEKVFLECVQDMDHENMFWYRQDPGLGLRLIYFSYDVKMKEKGDIPEGYSVSREKKERFSLILESASTNQTSMYLCASSSTGGFTTNEKLFFGSGTQLSVL.

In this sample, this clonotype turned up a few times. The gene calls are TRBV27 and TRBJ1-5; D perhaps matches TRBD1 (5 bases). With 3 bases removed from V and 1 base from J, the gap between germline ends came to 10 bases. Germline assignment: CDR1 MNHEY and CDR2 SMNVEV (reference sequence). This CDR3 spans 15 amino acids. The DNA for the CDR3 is TGTGCCAGCAGTTTGACAGTGGAAAGCAATCAGCCCCAGCATTTT. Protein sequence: CASSLTVESNQPQHF.

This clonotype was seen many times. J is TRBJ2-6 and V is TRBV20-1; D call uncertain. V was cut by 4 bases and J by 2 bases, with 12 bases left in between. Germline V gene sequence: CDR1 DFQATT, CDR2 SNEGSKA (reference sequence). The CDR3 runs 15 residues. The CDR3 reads CSAIHPVAGANVLTF. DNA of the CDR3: TGCAGTGCTATACATCCCGTGGCTGGGGCCAACGTCCTGACTTTC.

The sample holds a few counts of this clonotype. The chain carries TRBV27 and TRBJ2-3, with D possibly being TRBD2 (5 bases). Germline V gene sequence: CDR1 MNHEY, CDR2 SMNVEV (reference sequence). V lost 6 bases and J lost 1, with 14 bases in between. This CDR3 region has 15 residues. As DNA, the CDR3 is TGTGCCAGCAGGGACGGGGAGTTGGGCACAGATACGCAGTATTTT. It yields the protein CASRDGELGTDTQYF.

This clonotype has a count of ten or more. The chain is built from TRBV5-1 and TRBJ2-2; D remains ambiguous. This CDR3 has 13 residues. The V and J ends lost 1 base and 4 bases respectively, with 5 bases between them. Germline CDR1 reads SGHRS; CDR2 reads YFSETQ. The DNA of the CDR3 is TGCGCCAGCAGCTTGTCGGCCACCGGGGAGCTGTTTTTT. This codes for CASSLSATGELFF.

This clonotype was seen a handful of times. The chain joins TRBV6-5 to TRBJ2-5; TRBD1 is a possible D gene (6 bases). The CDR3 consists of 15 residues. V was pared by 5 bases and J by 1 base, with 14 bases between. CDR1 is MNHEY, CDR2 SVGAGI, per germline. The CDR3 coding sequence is TGTGCCAGCAGTCCCACGACAGGCCCCCAAGAGACCCAGTACTTC. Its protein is CASSPTTGPQETQYF.

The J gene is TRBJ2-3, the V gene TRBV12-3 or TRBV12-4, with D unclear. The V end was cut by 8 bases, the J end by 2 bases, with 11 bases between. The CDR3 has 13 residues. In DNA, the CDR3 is TGTGCCAGCGGCGAGACATCCACAGATACGCAGTATTTT. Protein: CASGETSTDTQYF.

CDR3 in DNA: TGCGCCAGCAGCTTGGTGGGGGGGCCTTATGAGCAGTTCTTC. Protein: CASSLVGGPYEQFF. The chain uses TRBV5-1 and TRBJ2-1; D is perhaps TRBD2 (7 bases). Per germline, CDR1 SGHRS and CDR2 YFSETQ. V lost 0 bases, J lost 8 bases, and 12 bases lay in between. This CDR3 is built from 14 residues.

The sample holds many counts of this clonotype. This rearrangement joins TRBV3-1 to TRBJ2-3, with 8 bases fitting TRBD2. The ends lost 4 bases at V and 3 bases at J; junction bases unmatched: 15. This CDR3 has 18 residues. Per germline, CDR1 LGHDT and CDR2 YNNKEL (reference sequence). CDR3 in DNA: TGTGCCAGCAGCCCCGGTGGCGGGACGGGACTAGAAACAGATACGCAGTATTTT. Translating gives CASSPGGGTGLETDTQYF.

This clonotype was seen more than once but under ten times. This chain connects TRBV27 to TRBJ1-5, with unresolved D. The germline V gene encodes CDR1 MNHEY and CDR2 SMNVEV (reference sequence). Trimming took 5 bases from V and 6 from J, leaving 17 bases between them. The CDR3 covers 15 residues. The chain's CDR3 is CASSPTGPRAQPQHF. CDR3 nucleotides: TGTGCCAGCAGTCCTACCGGACCCCGTGCTCAGCCCCAGCATTTT.

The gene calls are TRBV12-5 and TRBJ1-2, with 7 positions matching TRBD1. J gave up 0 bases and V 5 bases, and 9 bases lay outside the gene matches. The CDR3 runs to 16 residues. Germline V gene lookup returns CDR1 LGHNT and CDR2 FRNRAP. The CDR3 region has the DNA TGTGCTAGTGGTCACAGAACAGGGGTAGCTAACTATGGCTACACCTTC. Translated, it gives CASGHRTGVANYGYTF.

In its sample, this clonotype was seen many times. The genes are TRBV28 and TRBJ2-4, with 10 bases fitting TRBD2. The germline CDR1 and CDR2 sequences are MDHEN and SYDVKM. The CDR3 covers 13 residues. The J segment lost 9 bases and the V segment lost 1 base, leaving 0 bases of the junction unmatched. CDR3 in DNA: TGTGCCAGCAGTTTATTAGCGGGAGGCATTCAGTACTTC. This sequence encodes CASSLLAGGIQYF. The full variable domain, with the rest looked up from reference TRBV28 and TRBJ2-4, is DVKVTQSSRYLVKRTGEKVFLECVQDMDHENMFWYRQDPGLGLRLIYFSYDVKMKEKGDIPEGYSVSREKKERFSLILESASTNQTSMYLCASSLLAGGIQYFGAGTRLSVL.

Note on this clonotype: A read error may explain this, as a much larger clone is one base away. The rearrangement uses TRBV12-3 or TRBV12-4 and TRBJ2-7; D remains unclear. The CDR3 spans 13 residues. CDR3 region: CAGSYFRSYEQYF. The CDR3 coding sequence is TGTGCCGGCAGTTATTTTCGGTCCTACGAGCAGTACTTC.

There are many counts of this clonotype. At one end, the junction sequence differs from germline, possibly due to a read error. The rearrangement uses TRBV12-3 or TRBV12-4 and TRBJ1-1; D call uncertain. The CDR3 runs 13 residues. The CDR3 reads CASSLGGNTEAFF. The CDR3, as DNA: TGCGCCAGCAGCTTGGGAGGCAACACTGAAGCTTTCTTT.

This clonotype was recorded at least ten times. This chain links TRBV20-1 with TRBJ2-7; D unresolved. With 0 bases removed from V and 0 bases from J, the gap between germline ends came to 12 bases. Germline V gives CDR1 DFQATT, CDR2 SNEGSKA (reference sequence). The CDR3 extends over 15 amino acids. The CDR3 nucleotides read TGCAGTGCTAGAGACAGCGCCCGTGCCTCCTACGAGCAGTACTTC. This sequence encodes CSARDSARASYEQYF.

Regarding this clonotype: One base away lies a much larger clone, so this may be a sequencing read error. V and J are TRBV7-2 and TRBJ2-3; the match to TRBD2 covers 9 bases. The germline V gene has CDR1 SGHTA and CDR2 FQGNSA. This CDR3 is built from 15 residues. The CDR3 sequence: CVSSAEAGGADTQYF. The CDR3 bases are TGTGTCAGCAGCGCAGAAGCGGGAGGCGCAGATACGCAGTATTTT.

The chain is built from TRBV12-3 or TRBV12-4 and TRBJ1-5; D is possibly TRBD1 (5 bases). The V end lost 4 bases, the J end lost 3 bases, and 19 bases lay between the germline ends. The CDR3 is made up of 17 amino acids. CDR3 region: CASSSLPLGADNQPQHF. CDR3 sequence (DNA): TGTGCCAGCAGTTCCCTCCCTCTCGGGGCAGACAATCAGCCCCAGCATTTT.

DNA for the CDR3: TGTGCCAGCAGCTTGGCCGAATCCGCGGGAGGGACCTACGAGCAGTACTTC. It is translated as CASSLAESAGGTYEQYF. The chain joins TRBV5-6 to TRBJ2-7, with 9 positions matching TRBD2. The germline gives CDR1 SGHDT, CDR2 YYEEEE. The CDR3 consists of 17 residues. Germline trimming cut 0 bases from V and 2 bases from J; bases unmatched to any gene: 9.

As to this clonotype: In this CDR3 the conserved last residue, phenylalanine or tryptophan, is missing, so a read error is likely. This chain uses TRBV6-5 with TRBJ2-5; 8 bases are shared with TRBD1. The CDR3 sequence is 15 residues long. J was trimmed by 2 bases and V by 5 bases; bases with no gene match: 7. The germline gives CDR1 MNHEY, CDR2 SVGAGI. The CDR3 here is CASSDRDRQQETQYL. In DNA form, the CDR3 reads TGTGCCAGCAGTGACCGGGACAGGCAGCAAGAGACCCAGTACCTC.

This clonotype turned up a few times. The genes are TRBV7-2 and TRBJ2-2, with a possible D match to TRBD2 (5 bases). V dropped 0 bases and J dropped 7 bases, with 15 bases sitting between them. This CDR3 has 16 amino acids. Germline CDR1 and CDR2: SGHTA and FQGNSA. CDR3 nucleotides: TGTGCCAGCAGCTTAGCGAGTAGCGTTGCTGGCGGGGAGCTGTTTTTT. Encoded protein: CASSLASSVAGGELFF.

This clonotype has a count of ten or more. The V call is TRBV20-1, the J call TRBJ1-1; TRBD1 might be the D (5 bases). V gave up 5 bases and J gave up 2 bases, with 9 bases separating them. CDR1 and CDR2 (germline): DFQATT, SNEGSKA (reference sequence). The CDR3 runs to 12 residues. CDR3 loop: CSARDGNTEAFF. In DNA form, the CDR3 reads TGCAGTGCTCGGGACGGTAACACTGAAGCTTTCTTT.

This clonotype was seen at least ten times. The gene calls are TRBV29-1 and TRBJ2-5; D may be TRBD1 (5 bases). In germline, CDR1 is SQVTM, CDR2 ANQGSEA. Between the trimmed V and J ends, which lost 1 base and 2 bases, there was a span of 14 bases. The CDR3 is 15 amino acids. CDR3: CSVEGGQGIQETQYF. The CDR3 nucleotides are TGCAGCGTTGAAGGGGGTCAGGGTATACAAGAGACCCAGTACTTC.

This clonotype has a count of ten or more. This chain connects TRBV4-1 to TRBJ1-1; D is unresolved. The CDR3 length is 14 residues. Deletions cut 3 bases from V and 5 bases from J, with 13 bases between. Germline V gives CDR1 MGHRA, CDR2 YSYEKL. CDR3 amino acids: CASSQGNFGTEAFF. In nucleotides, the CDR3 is TGCGCCAGCAGCCAGGGAAACTTTGGTACTGAAGCTTTCTTT.

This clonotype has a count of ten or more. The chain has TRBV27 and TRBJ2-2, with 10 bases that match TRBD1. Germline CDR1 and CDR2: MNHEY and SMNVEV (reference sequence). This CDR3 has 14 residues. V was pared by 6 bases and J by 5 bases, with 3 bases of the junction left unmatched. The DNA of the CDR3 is TGTGCCAGCAGGACAGGGGGCAGGACCGGGGAGCTGTTTTTT. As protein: CASRTGGRTGELFF.

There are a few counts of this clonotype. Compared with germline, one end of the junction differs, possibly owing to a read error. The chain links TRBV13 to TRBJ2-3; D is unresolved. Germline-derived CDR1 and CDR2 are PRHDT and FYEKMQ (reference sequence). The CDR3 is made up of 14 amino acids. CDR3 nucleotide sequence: TGTGCCACCAGCCCACAGTTCCGCACAGATACGCAGTATTTT. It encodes CATSPQFRTDTQYF.

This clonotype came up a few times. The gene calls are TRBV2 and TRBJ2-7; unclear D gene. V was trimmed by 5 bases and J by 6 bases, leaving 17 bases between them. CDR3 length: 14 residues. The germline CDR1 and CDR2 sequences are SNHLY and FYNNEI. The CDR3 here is CASSPTLGIGEQYF. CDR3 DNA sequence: TGTGCCAGCAGTCCTACCCTAGGGATCGGCGAGCAGTACTTC.

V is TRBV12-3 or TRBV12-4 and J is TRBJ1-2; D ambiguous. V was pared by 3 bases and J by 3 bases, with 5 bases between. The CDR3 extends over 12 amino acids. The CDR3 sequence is CASSFGYYGYTF. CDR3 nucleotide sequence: TGTGCCAGCAGTTTCGGCTACTATGGCTACACCTTC.